This TCR beta chain appears in the sequencing data of a study of cytomegalovirus exposure and HLA in healthy donors. Whole-study context: Earlier sequencing of 150 million to 200 million T cells yielded approximately 120 million unique TCR beta sequences.

There are a few counts of this clone. Its antigen remains unknown. Trimming cost V 4 bases and J 6 bases; bases outside gene matches: 8. The CDR3 has 16 residues. Germline CDR1 is SGHTA and CDR2 is FQGNSA. Study-level points and caveats: Across donors, most TCRs were seen rarely, yet some public ones were widespread.

The primer mix had 60 Vbeta and 13 Jbeta primers. Profiling relied on immunoSEQ multiplex PCR, and the TCRdb table lists in-frame clones only, not all of them. The sample gives 150,000 to 200,000 clones, approximately 9.5% of which show up once; roughly 1.4% is in the top ten. This rearrangement joins TRBV7-2 to TRBJ2-4, with 11 bases aligning to TRBD2. This sequence was found in a woman younger than 45 in good health and CMV-seropositive. Sequenced input: PBMCs. CDR3 sequence (DNA): TGTGCCAGCAGCTCCAGAGTAGCGGGAGGGTTAAACATTCAGTACTTC. Encoded protein: CASSSRVAGGLNIQYF. The variable domain in full, completed from reference TRBV7-2 and TRBJ2-4, reads GAGVSQSPSNKVTEKGKDVELRCDPISGHTALYWYRQSLGQGLEFLIYFQGNSAPDKSGLPSDRFSAERTGGSVSTLTIQRTQQEDSAVYLCASSSRVAGGLNIQYFGAGTRLSVL.